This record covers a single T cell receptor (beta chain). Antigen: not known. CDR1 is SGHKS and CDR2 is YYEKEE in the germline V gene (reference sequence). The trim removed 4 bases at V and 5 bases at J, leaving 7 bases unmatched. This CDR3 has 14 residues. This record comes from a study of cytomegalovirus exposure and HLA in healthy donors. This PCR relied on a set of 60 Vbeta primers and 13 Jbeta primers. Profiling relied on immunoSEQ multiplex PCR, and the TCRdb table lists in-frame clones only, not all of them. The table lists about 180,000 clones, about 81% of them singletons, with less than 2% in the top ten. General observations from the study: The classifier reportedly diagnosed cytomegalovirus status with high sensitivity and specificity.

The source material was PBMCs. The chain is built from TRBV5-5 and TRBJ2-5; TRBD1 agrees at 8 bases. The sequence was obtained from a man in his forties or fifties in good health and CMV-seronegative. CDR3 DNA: TGTGCCAGCAGCCCGACGCAGGGGGCGGAGACCCAGTACTTC. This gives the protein CASSPTQGAETQYF.